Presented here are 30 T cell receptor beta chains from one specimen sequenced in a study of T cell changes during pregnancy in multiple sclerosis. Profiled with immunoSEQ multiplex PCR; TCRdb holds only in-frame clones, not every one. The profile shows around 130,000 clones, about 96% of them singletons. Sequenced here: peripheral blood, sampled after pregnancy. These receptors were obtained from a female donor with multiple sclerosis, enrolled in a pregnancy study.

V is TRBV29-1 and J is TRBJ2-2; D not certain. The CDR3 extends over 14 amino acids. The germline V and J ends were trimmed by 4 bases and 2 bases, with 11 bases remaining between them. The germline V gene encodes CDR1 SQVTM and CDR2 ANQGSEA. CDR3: CSVGVPGNTGELFF. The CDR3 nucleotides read TGCAGCGTTGGGGTCCCGGGTAACACCGGGGAGCTGTTTTTT.

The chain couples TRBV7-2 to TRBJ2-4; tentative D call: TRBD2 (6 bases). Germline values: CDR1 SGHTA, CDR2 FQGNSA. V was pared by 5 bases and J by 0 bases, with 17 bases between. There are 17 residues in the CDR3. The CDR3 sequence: CASSLPSLGLAKNIQYF. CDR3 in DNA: TGTGCCAGCAGCCTTCCGTCGCTGGGACTAGCCAAAAACATTCAGTACTTC.

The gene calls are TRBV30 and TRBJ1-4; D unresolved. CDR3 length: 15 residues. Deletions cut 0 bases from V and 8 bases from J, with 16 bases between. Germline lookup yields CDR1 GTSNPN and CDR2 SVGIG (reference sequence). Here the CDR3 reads CAWSVSVGSWEKLFF. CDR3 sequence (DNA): TGTGCCTGGAGTGTGTCAGTCGGGAGTTGGGAAAAACTGTTTTTT.

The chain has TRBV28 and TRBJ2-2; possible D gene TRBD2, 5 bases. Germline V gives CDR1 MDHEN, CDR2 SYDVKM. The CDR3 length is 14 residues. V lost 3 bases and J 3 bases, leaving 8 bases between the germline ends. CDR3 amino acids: CASSLFGDTGELFF. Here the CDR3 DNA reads TGTGCCAGCAGTTTGTTCGGGGACACCGGGGAGCTGTTTTTT. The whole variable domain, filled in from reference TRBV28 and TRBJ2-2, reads DVKVTQSSRYLVKRTGEKVFLECVQDMDHENMFWYRQDPGLGLRLIYFSYDVKMKEKGDIPEGYSVSREKKERFSLILESASTNQTSMYLCASSLFGDTGELFFGEGSRLTVL.

As DNA, the CDR3 is TGTGCCTGGAGTGAAGGAGGGGGGGCTGTCTATGGCTACACCTTC. Translated: CAWSEGGGAVYGYTF. The gene calls are TRBV30 and TRBJ1-2, with a possible D match to TRBD1 (6 bases). Germline lookup yields CDR1 GTSNPN and CDR2 SVGIG (reference sequence). V was pared by 1 base and J by 4 bases, with 16 bases between. There are 15 residues in the CDR3.

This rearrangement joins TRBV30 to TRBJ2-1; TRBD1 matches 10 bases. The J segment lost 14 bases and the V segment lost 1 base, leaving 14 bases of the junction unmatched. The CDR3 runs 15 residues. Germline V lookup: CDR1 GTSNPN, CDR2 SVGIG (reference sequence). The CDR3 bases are TGTGCCTGGAGTGAAAACCGGGACAGGGGCCGCGGGGAGTTCTTC. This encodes CAWSENRDRGRGEFF.

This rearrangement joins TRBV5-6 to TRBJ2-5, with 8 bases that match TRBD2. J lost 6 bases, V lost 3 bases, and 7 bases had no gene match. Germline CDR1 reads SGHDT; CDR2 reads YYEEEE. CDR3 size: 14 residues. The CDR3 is CASSWSGSLKTQYF. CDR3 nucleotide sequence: TGTGCCAGCAGCTGGAGCGGGAGTTTAAAGACCCAGTACTTC.

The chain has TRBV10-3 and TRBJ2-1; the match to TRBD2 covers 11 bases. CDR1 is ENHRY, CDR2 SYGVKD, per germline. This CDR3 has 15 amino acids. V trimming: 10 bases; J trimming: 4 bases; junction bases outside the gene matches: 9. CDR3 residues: CATRILAGDYNEQFF. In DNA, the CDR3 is TGTGCCACCCGGATACTAGCGGGAGATTACAATGAGCAGTTCTTC.

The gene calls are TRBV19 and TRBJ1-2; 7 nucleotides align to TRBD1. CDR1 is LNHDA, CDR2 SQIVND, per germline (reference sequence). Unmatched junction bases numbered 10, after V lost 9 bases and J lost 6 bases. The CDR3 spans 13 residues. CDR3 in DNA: TGTGCCAGCTCCCGAGGGACAGCCAATGGCTACACCTTC. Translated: CASSRGTANGYTF.

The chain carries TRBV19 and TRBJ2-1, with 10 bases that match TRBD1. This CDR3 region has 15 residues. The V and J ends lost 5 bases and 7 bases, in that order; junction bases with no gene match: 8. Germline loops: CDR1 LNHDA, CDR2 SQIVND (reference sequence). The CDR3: CASSAGQGPGNEQFF. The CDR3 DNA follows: TGTGCCAGTAGTGCGGGACAGGGGCCAGGGAATGAGCAGTTCTTC.

CDR3: CASSTTLGNTGELFF. The CDR3 region has the DNA TGTGCCAGCAGTACTACTCTGGGGAACACCGGGGAGCTGTTTTTT. This chain uses TRBV7-2 with TRBJ2-2; D is undetermined. From germline, CDR1 is SGHTA and CDR2 FQGNSA. Trimming removed 6 bases from V and 1 base from J, with 12 bases in between. There are 15 residues in the CDR3.

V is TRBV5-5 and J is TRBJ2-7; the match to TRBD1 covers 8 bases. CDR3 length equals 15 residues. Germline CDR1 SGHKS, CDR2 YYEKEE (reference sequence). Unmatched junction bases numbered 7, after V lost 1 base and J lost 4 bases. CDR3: CASSLTGTGPYEQYF. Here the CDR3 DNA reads TGTGCCAGCAGCTTGACTGGGACAGGCCCATACGAGCAGTACTTC. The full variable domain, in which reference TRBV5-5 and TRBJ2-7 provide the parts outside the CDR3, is DAGVTQSPTHLIKTRGQQVTLRCSPISGHKSVSWYQQVLGQGPQFIFQYYEKEERGRGNFPDRFSARQFPNYSSELNVNALLLGDSALYLCASSLTGTGPYEQYFGPGTRLTVT.

CDR3: CASSQTLEAISEQYF. CDR3 DNA: TGTGCCAGCAGCCAAACTTTAGAAGCCATTAGCGAGCAGTACTTC. This chain joins TRBV6-5 and TRBJ2-7; D unclear. This CDR3 region has 15 residues. V lost 6 bases and J lost 6, with 21 bases in between. Per the germline V gene, CDR1 is MNHEY and CDR2 is SVGAGI.

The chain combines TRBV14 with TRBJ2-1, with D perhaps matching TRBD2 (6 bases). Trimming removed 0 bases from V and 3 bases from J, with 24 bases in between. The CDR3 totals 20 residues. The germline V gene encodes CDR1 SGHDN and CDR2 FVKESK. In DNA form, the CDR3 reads TGTGCCAGCAGCCAAGAGCTGGGTGTAGGAGGACTAATCTACTACAATGAGCAGTTCTTC. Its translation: CASSQELGVGGLIYYNEQFF.

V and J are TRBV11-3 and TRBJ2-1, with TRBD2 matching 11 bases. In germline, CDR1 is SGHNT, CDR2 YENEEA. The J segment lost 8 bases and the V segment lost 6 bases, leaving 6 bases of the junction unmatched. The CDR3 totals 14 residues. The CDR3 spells CASSSGRASHEQFF. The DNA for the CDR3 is TGTGCCAGCAGTAGCGGGAGGGCCTCGCATGAGCAGTTCTTC. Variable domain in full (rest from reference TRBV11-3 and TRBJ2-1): EAGVVQSPRYKIIEKKQPVAFWCNPISGHNTLYWYLQNLGQGPELLIRYENEEAVDDSQLPKDRFSAERLKGVDSTLKIQPAELGDSAVYLCASSSGRASHEQFFGPGTRLTVL.

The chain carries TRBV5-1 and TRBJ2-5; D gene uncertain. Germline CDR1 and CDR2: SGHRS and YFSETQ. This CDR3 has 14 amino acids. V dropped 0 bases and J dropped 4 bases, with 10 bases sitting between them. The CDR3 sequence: CASSLGRSLETQYF. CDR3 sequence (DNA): TGCGCCAGCAGCTTGGGTAGAAGCTTAGAGACCCAGTACTTC.

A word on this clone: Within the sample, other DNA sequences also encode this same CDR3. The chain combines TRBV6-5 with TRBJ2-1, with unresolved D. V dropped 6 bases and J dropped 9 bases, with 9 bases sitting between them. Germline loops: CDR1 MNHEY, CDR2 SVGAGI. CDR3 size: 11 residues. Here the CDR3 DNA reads TGTGCCAGCAGGTCGGTGAGTGAGCAGTTCTTC. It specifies CASRSVSEQFF.

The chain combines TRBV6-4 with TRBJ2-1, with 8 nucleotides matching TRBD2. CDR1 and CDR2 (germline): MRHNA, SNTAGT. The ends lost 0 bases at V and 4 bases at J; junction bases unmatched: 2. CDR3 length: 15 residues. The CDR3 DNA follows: TGTGCCAGCAGTGACTCGGGCGGGGGGTACAATGAGCAGTTCTTC. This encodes CASSDSGGGYNEQFF.

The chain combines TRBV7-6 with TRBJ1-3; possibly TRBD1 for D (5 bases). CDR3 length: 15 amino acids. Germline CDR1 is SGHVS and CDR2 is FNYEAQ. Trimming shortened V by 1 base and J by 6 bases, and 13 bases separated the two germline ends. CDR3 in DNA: TGTGCCAGCAGCTTAGTCCCCCAGGGTCCAAACACCATATATTTT. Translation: CASSLVPQGPNTIYF.

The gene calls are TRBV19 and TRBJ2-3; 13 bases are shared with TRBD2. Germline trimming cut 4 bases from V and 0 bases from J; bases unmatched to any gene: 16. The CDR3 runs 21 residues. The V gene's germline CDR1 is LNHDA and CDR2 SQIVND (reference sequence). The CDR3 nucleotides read TGTGCCAGTAGTACCATACGACTAGCGGGAGGTTCAGACCCCAGCACAGATACGCAGTATTTT. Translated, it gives CASSTIRLAGGSDPSTDTQYF.

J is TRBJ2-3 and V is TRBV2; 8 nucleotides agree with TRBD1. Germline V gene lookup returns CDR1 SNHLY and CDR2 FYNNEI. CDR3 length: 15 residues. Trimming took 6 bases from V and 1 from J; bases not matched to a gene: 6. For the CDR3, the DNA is TGTGCCAGCAGACCCACAGGGGGACGCACAGATACGCAGTATTTT. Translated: CASRPTGGRTDTQYF.

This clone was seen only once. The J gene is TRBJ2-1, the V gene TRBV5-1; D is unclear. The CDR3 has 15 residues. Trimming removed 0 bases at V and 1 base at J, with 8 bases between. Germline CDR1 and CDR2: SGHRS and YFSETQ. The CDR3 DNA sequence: TGCGCCAGCAGCTTGGCAGCGCCTTCCTACAATGAGCAGTTCTTC. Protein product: CASSLAAPSYNEQFF.

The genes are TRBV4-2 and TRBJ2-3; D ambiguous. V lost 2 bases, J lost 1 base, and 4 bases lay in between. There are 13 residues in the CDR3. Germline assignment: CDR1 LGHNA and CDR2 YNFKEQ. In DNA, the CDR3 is TGTGCCAGCAGCCAACAGGGCACAGATACGCAGTATTTT. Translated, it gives CASSQQGTDTQYF.

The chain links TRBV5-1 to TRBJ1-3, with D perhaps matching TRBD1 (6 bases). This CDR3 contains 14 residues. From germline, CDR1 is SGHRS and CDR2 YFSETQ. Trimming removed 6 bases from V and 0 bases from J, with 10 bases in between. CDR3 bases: TGCGCCAGCAAGACAGGTTTCTCTGGAAACACCATATATTTT. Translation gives CASKTGFSGNTIYF. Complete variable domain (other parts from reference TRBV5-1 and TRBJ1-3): KAGVTQTPRYLIKTRGQQVTLSCSPISGHRSVSWYQQTPGQGLQFLFEYFSETQRNKGNFPGRFSGRQFSNSRSEMNVSTLELGDSALYLCASKTGFSGNTIYFGEGSWLTVV.

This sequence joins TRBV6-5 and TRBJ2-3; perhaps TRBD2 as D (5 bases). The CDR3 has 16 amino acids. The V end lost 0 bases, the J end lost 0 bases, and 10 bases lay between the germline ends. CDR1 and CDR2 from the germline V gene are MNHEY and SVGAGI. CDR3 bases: TGTGCCAGCAGTTACTCCGCTAGCCCCAGCACAGATACGCAGTATTTT. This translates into CASSYSASPSTDTQYF.

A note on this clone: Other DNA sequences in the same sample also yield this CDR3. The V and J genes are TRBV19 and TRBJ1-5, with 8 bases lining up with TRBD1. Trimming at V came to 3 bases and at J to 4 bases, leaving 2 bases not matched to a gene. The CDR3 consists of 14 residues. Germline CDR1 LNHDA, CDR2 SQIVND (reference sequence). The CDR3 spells CASSIGQGNQPQHF. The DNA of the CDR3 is TGTGCCAGTAGTATTGGACAGGGAAATCAGCCCCAGCATTTT.

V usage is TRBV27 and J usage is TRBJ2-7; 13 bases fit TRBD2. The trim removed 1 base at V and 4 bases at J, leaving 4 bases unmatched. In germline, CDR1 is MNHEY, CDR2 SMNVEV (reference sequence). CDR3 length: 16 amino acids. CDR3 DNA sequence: TGTGCCAGCAGTTTATTAGGACTAGCGGGAGCTTACGAGCAGTACTTC. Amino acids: CASSLLGLAGAYEQYF.

The CDR3 sequence is CASRAEHKQEKGPYGYTF. The CDR3 region has the DNA TGCGCCAGCCGAGCCGAACACAAACAGGAAAAAGGACCGTATGGCTACACCTTC. V gene TRBV23-1 combines with J gene TRBJ1-2, with D tentatively TRBD1 (5 bases). TRBV23-1 is treated as an ORF (open reading frame) with a function not yet certain. V dropped 8 bases and J dropped 5 bases, with 30 bases sitting between them. The length of the CDR3 is 18 residues.

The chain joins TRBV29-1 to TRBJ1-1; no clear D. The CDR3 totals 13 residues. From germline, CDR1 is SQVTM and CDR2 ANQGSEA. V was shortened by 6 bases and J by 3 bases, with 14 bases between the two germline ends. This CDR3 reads CSVGGEGYTEAFF. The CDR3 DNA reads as TGCAGCGTCGGCGGGGAAGGGTACACTGAAGCTTTCTTT.

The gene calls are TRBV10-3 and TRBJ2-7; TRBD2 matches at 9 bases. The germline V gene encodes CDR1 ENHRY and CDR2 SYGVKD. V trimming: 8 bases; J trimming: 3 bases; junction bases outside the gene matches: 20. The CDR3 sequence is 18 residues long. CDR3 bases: TGTGCCATCTCTGCGACTAGCGGACCAACGATGATCTACTACGAGCAGTACTTC. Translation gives CAISATSGPTMIYYEQYF.